The 31 T cell receptor beta chains below were found in one sample sequenced in a study of radiotherapy plus CTLA-4 blockade in lung cancer. Method: immunoSEQ multiplex PCR; TCRdb's copy keeps in-frame clones and lacks some. In the table there are 80,000 or so clones, 60% to 85% of which are singletons. The sequencing here drew on peripheral blood, taken from a patient treated with radiotherapy plus ipilimumab. These receptors all come from a human donor with non-small cell lung cancer whose response to radiotherapy plus ipilimumab could not be evaluated. Some clones in this sample may be carry-over from other donors' samples.

CDR3 in amino acids: CASSEADWANEQFF. The CDR3 DNA reads as TGTGCCAGCAGTGAAGCGGACTGGGCGAATGAGCAGTTCTTC. J is TRBJ2-1 and V is TRBV6-1; D possibly corresponds to TRBD2 (5 bases). Deletions cut 0 bases from V and 7 bases from J, with 10 bases between. The CDR3 length is 14 residues. Germline V gene data show CDR1 as MNHNS and CDR2 as SASEGT.

V is TRBV19 and J is TRBJ2-5; 9 bases match TRBD1. V lost 8 bases to trimming and J lost 4 bases; unmatched junction nucleotides: 8. The CDR3 totals 14 residues. Germline assignment: CDR1 LNHDA and CDR2 SQIVND (reference sequence). For the CDR3, the DNA is TGTGCCAGTGGAAGACAGGGGGGGAGAGAGACCCAGTACTTC. It codes for CASGRQGGRETQYF.

The rearrangement links TRBV28 to TRBJ1-2; perhaps TRBD1 as D (5 bases). Trimming took off 4 bases at V and 4 bases at J, with 13 bases between the two ends. The CDR3 covers 14 residues. Per the germline V gene, CDR1 is MDHEN and CDR2 is SYDVKM. The CDR3 DNA reads TGTGCCAGCAGTTCCAGGGTATACGGCTATGGCTACACCTTC. Its translation: CASSSRVYGYGYTF.

This chain links TRBV6-5 with TRBJ2-7; D may be TRBD2 (5 bases). This CDR3 has 15 residues. V was clipped by 2 bases and J by 3 bases, with 14 bases between them. CDR1 and CDR2 (germline): MNHEY, SVGAGI. CDR3 protein: CASSYPGGGRYEQYF. The CDR3 DNA reads as TGTGCCAGCAGTTACCCCGGCGGAGGACGCTACGAGCAGTACTTC.

V and J are TRBV11-3 and TRBJ1-3; D is unclear. The CDR3 has 13 residues. Germline CDR1 SGHNT, CDR2 YENEEA. V lost 5 bases to trimming and J lost 4 bases, with 9 bases between them. CDR3 DNA: TGTGCCAGCAGCCTAGGAGCCGGAAACACCATATATTTT. This encodes CASSLGAGNTIYF.

This chain links TRBV15 with TRBJ1-4; TRBD1 matches 7 bases. V shed 0 bases, J shed 5 bases, and the junction held 6 bases outside the gene matches. This CDR3 is 16 amino acids long. Germline V gene lookup returns CDR1 LNHNV and CDR2 YYDKDF (reference sequence). CDR3 residues: CATSRDPTGANEKLFF. The CDR3 DNA reads as TGTGCCACCAGCAGAGATCCCACAGGGGCGAATGAAAAACTGTTTTTT.

With regard to this clone: The germline gene is not matched at one end of the junction; a read error may be the cause. The chain recombines TRBV5-4 with TRBJ1-1; weak D call: TRBD1 (6 bases). The CDR3 totals 14 residues. CDR1 and CDR2 (germline): SGHNT, YYREEE (reference sequence). Here the CDR3 DNA reads TGCGCCAGCAGCTTCTTACAGGGGAACACTGAAGCTTTCTTT. This translates into CASSFLQGNTEAFF.

The chain couples TRBV6-5 to TRBJ1-1, with 8 nucleotides matching TRBD1. Germline V gene lookup returns CDR1 MNHEY and CDR2 SVGAGI. The CDR3 has 16 amino acids. After removal of 3 bases from V and 4 bases from J, the junction contained 10 bases not matched to a gene. The CDR3 protein is CASSYSGGRGGTEAFF. The DNA of the CDR3 is TGTGCCAGCAGTTATTCAGGGGGCAGGGGAGGCACTGAAGCTTTCTTT.

With respect to this clone: One junction end disagrees with the germline gene, perhaps due to a read error. The CDR3 coding sequence is TGTGCCAGCAGTCACTCCGGACAGCTGAACACTGAAGCTTTCTTT. Translated, it gives CASSHSGQLNTEAFF. V usage is TRBV6-6 and J usage is TRBJ1-1, with D possibly being TRBD1 (6 bases). The CDR3 extends over 15 amino acids. In germline, CDR1 is MNHNY, CDR2 SVGAGI (reference sequence).

V is TRBV4-1 and J is TRBJ1-6, with 7 nucleotides matching TRBD1. The length of the CDR3 is 14 residues. Losses at the gene ends were 0 bases for V and 10 bases for J; bases not matched to a gene: 3. Germline values: CDR1 MGHRA, CDR2 YSYEKL. CDR3 bases: TGCGCCAGCAGCCAAGATTTAGGGGGCTCACCCCTCCACTTT. Encoded protein: CASSQDLGGSPLHF.

The chain is built from TRBV23-1 and TRBJ2-5; 7 positions match TRBD1. TRBV23-1 is given ORF status, its function remaining uncertain. V shed 11 bases, J shed 4 bases, and the junction held 22 bases outside the gene matches. The CDR3 totals 17 residues. The CDR3 sequence is CALHFHTGVVKGETQYF. The CDR3 region has the DNA TGCGCCCTTCACTTTCATACAGGGGTGGTTAAAGGAGAGACCCAGTACTTC.

This clone was seen only a few times. In the same sample, other DNA sequences code for this CDR3. The chain recombines TRBV6-5 with TRBJ1-5; TRBD1 might be the D (6 bases). V lost 6 bases, J lost 4 bases, and 7 bases lay in between. Germline-derived CDR1 and CDR2 are MNHEY and SVGAGI. The CDR3 has 12 residues. CDR3 nucleotides: TGTGCCAGCAGAAGGGGGAATCAGCCCCAGCATTTT. It translates to CASRRGNQPQHF.

V and J are TRBV7-6 and TRBJ2-7, with TRBD1 matching 9 bases. The CDR3 covers 17 residues. The ends lost 5 bases at V and 4 bases at J; junction bases unmatched: 15. Germline loops: CDR1 SGHVS, CDR2 FNYEAQ. CDR3 nucleotides: TGTGCCAGCAGCCCAAGGGGACCCGGGACAGGGTTTTACGAGCAGTACTTC. Translating it yields CASSPRGPGTGFYEQYF.

The chain uses TRBV9 and TRBJ2-5; tentative D call: TRBD1 (6 bases). CDR1 is SGDLS, CDR2 YYNGEE, per germline. The V end was cut by 0 bases, the J end by 5 bases, with 14 bases between. The CDR3 consists of 15 residues. The chain's CDR3 is CASSVATGRVETQYF. Here the CDR3 DNA reads TGTGCCAGCAGCGTAGCTACAGGGCGGGTGGAGACCCAGTACTTC.

This clone was counted only a few times. The chain combines TRBV28 with TRBJ2-3, with 7 bases aligning to TRBD2. CDR3 length: 13 amino acids. J gave up 4 bases and V 10 bases, and 8 bases lay outside the gene matches. The germline V gene has CDR1 MDHEN and CDR2 SYDVKM. CDR3 nucleotides: TGTGCCACCTGTCGGGGGGTAGCAGATACGCAGTATTTT. Translated, it gives CATCRGVADTQYF.

This chain joins TRBV28 and TRBJ1-2; 7 bases map to TRBD1. The germline CDR1 and CDR2 sequences are MDHEN and SYDVKM. This CDR3 region has 15 residues. The J segment lost 4 bases and the V segment lost 4 bases, leaving 9 bases of the junction unmatched. The CDR3 here is CASSSARDSPYGYTF. The CDR3 DNA follows: TGTGCCAGCAGTTCAGCCCGGGACAGCCCCTATGGCTACACCTTC.

This chain uses TRBV29-1 with TRBJ1-2, with 7 bases aligning to TRBD1. Trimming took 7 bases from V and 6 from J; bases not matched to a gene: 2. CDR1 SQVTM and CDR2 ANQGSEA come from the germline V gene. This CDR3 has 10 amino acids. The CDR3 DNA reads as TGCAGCGCCAGGGGGAATGGCTACACCTTC. As protein: CSARGNGYTF.

This clone turned up a few times. The chain has TRBV27 and TRBJ1-5, with D possibly being TRBD1 (5 bases). Trimming left V 5 bases short and J 3 bases short, with 11 bases between. Germline lookup yields CDR1 MNHEY and CDR2 SMNVEV (reference sequence). This CDR3 is built from 14 residues. The CDR3 sequence is CASSAWGLNQPQHF. The CDR3 DNA sequence: TGTGCCAGCAGTGCGTGGGGCCTCAATCAGCCCCAGCATTTT.

The chain links TRBV28 to TRBJ2-3; D uncertain. Trimming pared 3 bases from V and 1 base from J, leaving 17 bases between. The germline gives CDR1 MDHEN, CDR2 SYDVKM. There are 17 residues in the CDR3. CDR3 sequence: CASSFRRLRRGTDTQYF. The DNA for the CDR3 is TGTGCCAGCAGTTTCCGACGCCTCCGTCGGGGCACAGATACGCAGTATTTT.

The J gene is TRBJ2-1, the V gene TRBV7-2, with 10 bases fitting TRBD2. Looked up from germline, CDR1 is SGHTA and CDR2 is FQGNSA. The CDR3 totals 16 residues. The ends lost 5 bases at V and 4 bases at J; junction bases unmatched: 8. This chain's CDR3 is CASSRGGSGGYNEQFF. The DNA for the CDR3 is TGTGCCAGCAGCCGCGGAGGTAGCGGGGGGTACAATGAGCAGTTCTTC. Looking up the rest from reference TRBV7-2 and TRBJ2-1 gives the full variable domain: GAGVSQSPSNKVTEKGKDVELRCDPISGHTALYWYRQSLGQGLEFLIYFQGNSAPDKSGLPSDRFSAERTGGSVSTLTIQRTQQEDSAVYLCASSRGGSGGYNEQFFGPGTRLTVL.

The rearrangement joins TRBV2 to TRBJ2-5; D remains ambiguous. The CDR3 length is 11 residues. The ends were cut back, 4 bases at V and 3 bases at J, with 3 bases in the middle. The germline V gene encodes CDR1 SNHLY and CDR2 FYNNEI. CDR3 amino acids: CASSAEETQYF. CDR3 DNA sequence: TGTGCCAGCAGTGCCGAAGAGACCCAGTACTTC.

This clone has a handful of counts. This sequence joins TRBV4-1 and TRBJ1-4; tentative D call: TRBD1 (5 bases). The CDR3 is 14 residues long. With 3 bases removed from V and 7 bases from J, the gap between germline ends came to 12 bases. The germline CDR1 and CDR2 sequences are MGHRA and YSYEKL. The CDR3 bases are TGCGCCAGCAGCCATGGGGCCTTAGCTGAAAAACTGTTTTTT. This gives the protein CASSHGALAEKLFF.

The CDR3 spells CASSLDAGAGETQYF. CDR3 coding DNA: TGTGCCAGCAGCTTAGACGCAGGGGCTGGGGAGACCCAGTACTTC. The rearrangement uses TRBV11-2 and TRBJ2-5; a weak D match, TRBD1 (6 bases). The CDR3 extends over 15 amino acids. The V gene's germline CDR1 is SGHAT and CDR2 FQNNGV. V was pared by 0 bases and J by 5 bases, with 13 bases between.

The rearrangement uses TRBV13 and TRBJ2-2; TRBD2 aligns across 8 bases. CDR3 length equals 14 residues. J lost 8 bases, V lost 5 bases, and 7 bases had no gene match. The germline CDR1 and CDR2 sequences are PRHDT and FYEKMQ (reference sequence). The CDR3 sequence: CASSPGGGGGELFF. DNA of the CDR3: TGTGCCAGCAGCCCCGGGGGGGGCGGAGGGGAGCTGTTTTTT.

This chain uses TRBV6-5 with TRBJ1-2; 8 nucleotides agree with TRBD1. The germline V gene encodes CDR1 MNHEY and CDR2 SVGAGI. Germline trimming cut 4 bases from V and 4 bases from J; bases unmatched to any gene: 5. The CDR3 length is 14 residues. The CDR3 nucleotides read TGTGCCAGCAGTTCCCTGGACAGGGCCTATGGCTACACCTTC. Amino acid sequence: CASSSLDRAYGYTF.

V usage is TRBV4-3 and J usage is TRBJ1-6; possible D gene TRBD1, 5 bases. The CDR3 consists of 16 residues. The germline V and J ends were trimmed by 3 bases and 4 bases, with 13 bases remaining between them. From germline, CDR1 is LGHNA and CDR2 YSLEER. The CDR3 here is CASSHLTEGYNSPLHF. The CDR3 coding sequence is TGCGCCAGCAGCCACCTAACGGAGGGGTATAATTCACCCCTCCACTTT.

The chain uses TRBV5-1 and TRBJ1-2; no clear D. The CDR3 is 14 residues long. The germline V gene has CDR1 SGHRS and CDR2 YFSETQ. V was cut by 0 bases and J by 4 bases, with 10 bases left in between. CDR3 nucleotides: TGCGCCAGCAGCTTGGACCTAAACGGCTATGGCTACACCTTC. Its translation: CASSLDLNGYGYTF. Full variable domain (outside the CDR3, taken from reference TRBV5-1 and TRBJ1-2): KAGVTQTPRYLIKTRGQQVTLSCSPISGHRSVSWYQQTPGQGLQFLFEYFSETQRNKGNFPGRFSGRQFSNSRSEMNVSTLELGDSALYLCASSLDLNGYGYTFGSGTRLTVV.

As to this clone: At the DNA level, this CDR3 is encoded by other sequences in the same sample as well. The rearrangement links TRBV18 to TRBJ2-2; D is perhaps TRBD2 (6 bases). Germline values: CDR1 KGHSH, CDR2 LQKENI. V was trimmed by 3 bases and J by 0 bases, leaving 11 bases between them. The CDR3 sequence is 16 residues long. The CDR3 coding sequence is TGTGCCAGCTCACCCCGGGGAGGAGCGAACACCGGGGAGCTGTTTTTT. This gives the protein CASSPRGGANTGELFF.

This clone was found a few times. V and J are TRBV5-1 and TRBJ1-4; 8 nucleotides line up with TRBD1. This CDR3 region has 16 residues. J lost 3 bases, V lost 5 bases, and 9 bases had no gene match. Looked up from germline, CDR1 is SGHRS and CDR2 is YFSETQ. CDR3: CASRPTGQAPNEKLFF. The CDR3 DNA is TGCGCCAGCAGACCAACGGGACAGGCGCCTAATGAAAAACTGTTTTTT.

This chain joins TRBV19 and TRBJ2-3; D is uncertain. The germline V gene encodes CDR1 LNHDA and CDR2 SQIVND (reference sequence). Trimming pared 3 bases from V and 6 bases from J, leaving 4 bases between. This CDR3 is built from 11 residues. CDR3 nucleotide sequence: TGTGCCAGTAGTATCGCGGATACGCAGTATTTT. Protein: CASSIADTQYF.

The V gene is TRBV5-1, the J gene TRBJ1-5; 9 positions match TRBD1. The V and J ends lost 5 bases and 3 bases, in that order; junction bases with no gene match: 6. The CDR3 loop spans 15 amino acids. Germline V gene lookup returns CDR1 SGHRS and CDR2 YFSETQ. The CDR3 nucleotides read TGCGCCAGCAGTACGGGACAGGGTTCCAATCAGCCCCAGCATTTT. Translation: CASSTGQGSNQPQHF.